Following are 10 T cell receptor beta chains from one sample sequenced in a study of control samples from healthy donors and cancer patients. Clones were read by immunoSEQ multiplex PCR, and TCRdb kept only the in-frame ones, dropping some. The sample holds 100,000 or so clones, approximately 86% seen once. Sequencing was carried out using blood. These receptors were obtained from a woman aged 45-65 years in good health.

The V and J genes are TRBV3-1 (or the pseudogene TRBV3-2) and TRBJ2-5, with 8 nucleotides matching TRBD1. This CDR3 region has 16 residues. The ends lost 0 bases at V and 7 bases at J; junction bases unmatched: 10. The germline CDR1 and CDR2 sequences are LGHDT and YNNKEL (reference sequence). Here the CDR3 DNA reads TGTGCCAGCAGCCAAGAACCCGGGACAGGCCTGGGGACCCAGTACTTC. Translated: CASSQEPGTGLGTQYF.

This chain connects TRBV6-4 to TRBJ2-7; 8 bases fit TRBD2. The CDR3 has 14 residues. With 5 bases clipped from V and 5 bases from J, the junction kept 8 bases outside the gene matches. The germline gives CDR1 MRHNA, CDR2 SNTAGT. The CDR3 bases are TGTGCCAGCAGTCACGGGAGGGCCTTCCACGAGCAGTACTTC. Its protein product is CASSHGRAFHEQYF.

This chain links TRBV19 with TRBJ1-5; 8 bases map to TRBD1. The V and J ends lost 4 bases and 5 bases, in that order; junction bases with no gene match: 7. This CDR3 is built from 15 residues. The germline gives CDR1 LNHDA, CDR2 SQIVND (reference sequence). The CDR3 reads CASSNRTGRDQPQHF. CDR3 coding DNA: TGTGCCAGTAGTAACCGGACAGGGAGGGATCAGCCCCAGCATTTT.

DNA of the CDR3: TGTGCCAGCATGATTTCGGGTTTGGGTACGCAGTATTTT. This sequence encodes CASMISGLGTQYF. This rearrangement joins TRBV11-2 to TRBJ2-3; D not certain. CDR1 is SGHAT, CDR2 FQNNGV, per germline. This CDR3 has 13 amino acids. The germline V and J ends were trimmed by 7 bases and 8 bases, with 16 bases remaining between them. Complete variable domain (other parts from reference TRBV11-2 and TRBJ2-3): EAGVAQSPRYKIIEKRQSVAFWCNPISGHATLYWYQQILGQGPKLLIQFQNNGVVDDSQLPKDRFSAERLKGVDSTLKIQPAKLEDSAVYLCASMISGLGTQYFGPGTRLTVL.

The V gene is TRBV4-3, the J gene TRBJ2-1, with a weak D call TRBD2 (5 bases). CDR1 and CDR2 from the germline V gene are LGHNA and YSLEER. Trimming left V 0 bases short and J 0 bases short, with 12 bases between. CDR3 length: 17 amino acids. The CDR3 region is CASSQDRLADSYNEQFF. For the CDR3, the DNA is TGCGCCAGCAGCCAAGATCGCCTAGCCGACTCCTACAATGAGCAGTTCTTC.

The chain couples TRBV5-8 to TRBJ2-5; no definite D call. The CDR3 contains 11 residues. Germline values: CDR1 SGHTS, CDR2 YDEGEE. V was clipped by 3 bases and J by 5 bases, with 5 bases between them. For the CDR3, the DNA is TGTGCCAGCAGCTCCCGGGAGACCCAGTACTTC. Translated, it gives CASSSRETQYF.

The gene calls are TRBV11-2 and TRBJ1-2; D is uncertain. V was pared by 3 bases and J by 2 bases, with 7 bases between. The CDR3 is made up of 13 amino acids. Looked up from germline, CDR1 is SGHAT and CDR2 is FQNNGV. The CDR3 DNA sequence: TGTGCCAGCAGCTTCCGGGCAAACTATGGCTACACCTTC. Translation: CASSFRANYGYTF.

This clone was recorded a few times. The V call is TRBV12-5, the J call TRBJ2-4, with D hard to call. This CDR3 has 13 amino acids. The germline V and J ends were trimmed by 5 bases and 2 bases, with 7 bases remaining between them. Germline assignment: CDR1 LGHNT and CDR2 FRNRAP. The CDR3 DNA sequence: TGTGCTAGTGGTCCCGGGTCCAAAAACATTCAGTACTTC. Protein sequence: CASGPGSKNIQYF.

The chain recombines TRBV28 with TRBJ1-2, with TRBD1 matching 8 bases. Trimming at V came to 6 bases and at J to 11 bases, leaving 5 bases not matched to a gene. CDR1 MDHEN and CDR2 SYDVKM come from the germline V gene. The length of the CDR3 is 11 residues. The CDR3 loop is CASRLGTGYTF. The CDR3 region has the DNA TGTGCCAGCAGGCTTGGGACAGGTTACACCTTC.

This chain links TRBV5-5 with TRBJ1-5; 8 nucleotides align to TRBD1. CDR3 length: 15 residues. CDR1 SGHKS and CDR2 YYEKEE come from the germline V gene (reference sequence). Trimming cost V 3 bases and J 8 bases; bases outside gene matches: 10. CDR3 sequence: CASSYTPDRAEPQHF. CDR3 in DNA: TGTGCCAGCAGCTATACCCCGGACAGGGCAGAGCCCCAGCATTTT.